This T cell receptor (beta chain) came from a study of cytomegalovirus exposure and HLA in healthy donors. With regard to this clone: Its antigen is undetermined.

The V gene's germline CDR1 is SQVTM and CDR2 ANQGSEA. The CDR3 loop spans 13 amino acids. V shed 8 bases and J 7 bases; nucleotides not matched to a gene: 11. Broader study findings: Trimming of TCR beta V- and J-genes showed a link, identified in a later analysis, to a missense DCLRE1C variant.

Vbeta (60) and Jbeta (13) primers were used in the PCR. TCRdb's copy holds only in-frame clones and misses some; the assay was immunoSEQ multiplex PCR. The sample gives 150,000 to 200,000 clones, roughly 80% of which show up once; roughly 2% is in the top ten. This TCR was sampled from a human donor in good health. The chain combines TRBV29-1 with TRBJ2-5; 9 nucleotides line up with TRBD2. The sequenced sample was PBMCs. CDR3 nucleotides: TGCAGCTCAAAGCCTAGCGGGGACGGGACCCAGTACTTC. This gives the protein CSSKPSGDGTQYF.